This TCR beta chain is from a study of T cell responses to AZD1222 COVID-19 vaccine. The CDR3 runs 15 residues. V lost 1 base and J lost 0, with 7 bases in between. From germline, CDR1 is MDHEN and CDR2 SYDVKM. Measured with immunoSEQ multiplex PCR; TCRdb has only the in-frame clones, and not every one. The repertoire holds about 86,000 clones, around nine tenths seen once, with 10% in the top ten. This specimen consisted of peripheral blood, obtained on day 0 of MenACWY control vaccination. The chain links TRBV28 to TRBJ1-5; the D is unclear. The sequence came from an adult in good health. DNA for the CDR3: TGTGCCAGCAGTTTATCCCCTTATAGCAATCAGCCCCAGCATTTT. Its protein is CASSLSPYSNQPQHF. The variable domain in full, with the rest retrieved from reference TRBV28 and TRBJ1-5, is DVKVTQSSRYLVKRTGEKVFLECVQDMDHENMFWYRQDPGLGLRLIYFSYDVKMKEKGDIPEGYSVSREKKERFSLILESASTNQTSMYLCASSLSPYSNQPQHFGDGTRLSIL.